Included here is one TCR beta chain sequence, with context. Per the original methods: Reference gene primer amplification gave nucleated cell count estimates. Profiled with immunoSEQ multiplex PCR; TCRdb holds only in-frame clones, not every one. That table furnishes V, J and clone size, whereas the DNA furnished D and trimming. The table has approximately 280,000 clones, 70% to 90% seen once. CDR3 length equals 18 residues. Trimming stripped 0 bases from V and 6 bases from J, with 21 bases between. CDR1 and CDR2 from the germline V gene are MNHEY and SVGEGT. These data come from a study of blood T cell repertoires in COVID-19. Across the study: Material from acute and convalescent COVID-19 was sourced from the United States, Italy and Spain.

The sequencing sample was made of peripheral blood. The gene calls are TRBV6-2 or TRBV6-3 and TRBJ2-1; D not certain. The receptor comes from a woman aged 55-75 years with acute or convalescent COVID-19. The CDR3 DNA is TGTGCCAGCAGTTACTCGATGTTCGGAGCCAGCATCAGCAATGAGCAGTTCTTC. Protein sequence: CASSYSMFGASISNEQFF.